This is a list of T cell receptor beta chains from one sample in a study of PD-1 blockade in classical Hodgkin lymphoma. Clones were sequenced by immunoSEQ multiplex PCR, and TCRdb holds only the in-frame ones, with some missing. The sample consists of approximately 39,000 clones, around four fifths of them appearing once. The sample in question was peripheral blood mononuclear cells (PBMCs), obtained before the fourth cycle of nivolumab. The receptor set was obtained from a human donor with classical Hodgkin lymphoma. Each CDR3 is given with its conserved first and last residue. The D gene is left open where the match is weak. Not every row has a clone size; where given, it reads once, few, many or a size class.

clone size	J gene	D gene	V gene	CDR3 DNA	CDR3 protein
-	TRBJ2-5	-	TRBV27	TGTGCCAGCAGTTCGGGAGAACAGGTTTACTTC	CASSSGEQVYF
-	TRBJ1-2	TRBD1	TRBV6-5	TGTGCCAGCAGTTCGGGACAGGCGTCCCACTATGGCTACACCTTC	CASSSGQASHYGYTF
-	TRBJ2-5	-	TRBV4-1	TGCGCCAGCAGCCAAGAAGGTACGCGGGCTCAGGAGACCCAGTACTTC	CASSQEGTRAQETQYF
few	TRBJ2-2	TRBD1	TRBV4-3	TGCGCCAGCAGCCAAGACCCACAGGGGAGCACCGGGGAGCTGTTTTTT	CASSQDPQGSTGELFF
few	TRBJ2-5	TRBD1	TRBV19	TGTGCCAGTAGACCTCGGACAGGGAGAGGGAAAGAGACCCAGTACTTC	CASRPRTGRGKETQYF
-	TRBJ1-6	-	TRBV30	TGTGCCGGGAGCTCCTATAATTCACCCCTCCACTTT	CAGSSYNSPLHF
-	TRBJ2-3	-	TRBV28	TGTGCCACCCGATCGCAGGGAATTGGCACAGATACGCAGTATTTT	CATRSQGIGTDTQYF
-	TRBJ2-7	TRBD2	TRBV5-4	TGTGCCAGCAGCACCGGACTAGCGGGGAGAAAGAACTACGAGCAGTACTTC	CASSTGLAGRKNYEQYF
-	TRBJ2-1	-	TRBV6-4	TGTGCCAGCAGCCACAGACGGGGGAGCTCCTACAATGAGCAGTTCTTC	CASSHRRGSSYNEQFF
-	TRBJ2-7	-	TRBV10-1	TGCGCCAGCAGTGAGTCGGACCTGGGGGCAAATGACGAGCAGTACTTC	CASSESDLGANDEQYF
-	TRBJ1-2	-	TRBV2	TGTGCCAGCAGGGACCGGGACACCACTAACTATGGCTACACCTTC	CASRDRDTTNYGYTF
few	TRBJ2-1	TRBD2	TRBV7-2	TGTGCCAGCAGCTTAGCTCCAGCGGGGGGAAACAATGAGCAGTTCTTC	CASSLAPAGGNNEQFF
-	TRBJ2-7	-	TRBV19	TGTGCCAGTAGTATAGAGAGTGGGCCTTACTACGAGCAGTACTTC	CASSIESGPYYEQYF
-	TRBJ1-1	-	TRBV28	TGTGCCAGCAGCCTCCCCGGACAGTTGAACACTGAAGCTTTCTTT	CASSLPGQLNTEAFF
-	TRBJ2-2	TRBD2	TRBV7-9	TGTGCCAGCAGCCAAGGACTAGCGGGGGTCTCCGGGGAGCTGTTTTTT	CASSQGLAGVSGELFF
-	TRBJ1-2	-	TRBV6-1	TGTGCCAGCAGTGACAGGAGGTATGGCTACACCTTC	CASSDRRYGYTF
-	TRBJ1-5	-	TRBV23-1	TGCGCCAGCAGTCAACCTTCACCAAGGAGGGAGAAGAATCAGCCCCAGCATTTT	CASSQPSPRREKNQPQHF
-	TRBJ1-6	-	TRBV9	TGTGCCAGCAGCGTAGATGCGTCCCCCTATAATTCACCCCTCCACTTT	CASSVDASPYNSPLHF
-	TRBJ1-6	-	TRBV28	TGTGCCAGCAGTTTTGAGACAGCTAATTCACCCCTCCACTTT	CASSFETANSPLHF
-	TRBJ1-6	TRBD1	TRBV6-5	TGTGCCAGCAGTTACAGGGGACAGGGGGATTCACCCCTCCACTTT	CASSYRGQGDSPLHF
-	TRBJ2-7	TRBD1	TRBV6-1	TGTGCCAGCAGTGAACGGTTTTGGGGACAGGGACGTGTTAACGAGCAGTACTTC	CASSERFWGQGRVNEQYF
-	TRBJ1-2	-	TRBV10-3	TGTGCCATCAGTGAGACCCCCGTACAGAGTCGTAATAACTATGGCTACACCTTC	CAISETPVQSRNNYGYTF
-	TRBJ2-5	TRBD1	TRBV4-1	TGCGCCAGCAGCCAAGATGGGACAGGGGGCAGGGAGACCCAGTACTTC	CASSQDGTGGRETQYF
-	TRBJ1-5	-	TRBV29-1	TGCAGCGTTGAAGTGACGGGGGAACCGAATCAGCCCCAGCATTTT	CSVEVTGEPNQPQHF
-	TRBJ1-5	-	TRBV19	TGTGCCAGTAGTATAGATCTCGTTCAGCCCCAGCATTTT	CASSIDLVQPQHF